Each of the 9 T cell receptor beta chains below was sequenced from the same sample in a study of radiation and T cells in renal cell carcinoma. The assay was immunoSEQ multiplex PCR, and TCRdb's table has in-frame clones only and misses some. The sample holds over 45,000 clones, over 70% seen once. Stated time point: baseline pretreatment blood. Indicated treatment: 15 Gy SBRT to primary tumor, nephrectomy 4 weeks later. Material: blood, obtained from a patient whose treatment included radiotherapy and nephrectomy. The receptors come from a man aged 55-75 years with renal cell carcinoma.

This clone occurred once. The V gene is TRBV7-3, the J gene TRBJ1-2; TRBD1 is a possible D gene (5 bases). The CDR3 has 13 amino acids. Between the trimmed V and J ends, which lost 2 bases and 7 bases, there was a span of 11 bases. Germline V CDR1 and CDR2: SGHTA, FQGTGA. CDR3 amino acids: CASSLAGSGGYTF. The CDR3 DNA follows: TGTGCCAGCAGCTTAGCAGGGTCCGGTGGCTACACCTTC.

This chain links TRBV23-1 with TRBJ2-1, with TRBD2 matching over 15 bases. TRBV23-1 counts as an open reading frame of uncertain function. J was trimmed by 8 bases and V by 6 bases; bases with no gene match: 17. The CDR3 covers 19 residues. In nucleotides, the CDR3 is TGCGCCAGCAGCGGATTGGGACTAGCGGGAGGACCATCAGTCCATGAGCAGTTCTTC. Its protein is CASSGLGLAGGPSVHEQFF.

The chain has TRBV7-6 and TRBJ1-1, with no clear D. This CDR3 is built from 14 residues. Trimming pared 7 bases from V and 1 base from J, leaving 13 bases between. The germline V gene has CDR1 SGHVS and CDR2 FNYEAQ. The CDR3 loop reads CASTNQNTNTEAFF. CDR3 coding DNA: TGTGCCAGCACCAATCAAAACACGAACACTGAAGCTTTCTTT.

V is TRBV9 and J is TRBJ2-7, with D possibly matching TRBD1 (7 bases). From germline, CDR1 is SGDLS and CDR2 YYNGEE. This CDR3 comprises 14 residues. V was pared by 3 bases and J by 6 bases, with 16 bases between. The CDR3 here is CASSGRTGGREQYV. In DNA, the CDR3 is TGTGCCAGCAGCGGACGGACAGGAGGGCGCGAGCAGTACGTC.

This clone was seen a single time. J is TRBJ2-7 and V is TRBV5-6, with D possibly matching TRBD2 (6 bases). This CDR3 is 13 amino acids long. Germline CDR1 and CDR2: SGHDT and YYEEEE. V was cut by 1 base and J by 4 bases, with 9 bases left in between. The CDR3 region is CASSLWRVYEQYV. The CDR3 DNA follows: TGTGCCAGCAGCTTGTGGAGGGTATACGAGCAGTACGTC.

The chain has TRBV13 and TRBJ1-2, with 8 positions matching TRBD1. CDR1 and CDR2 from the germline V gene are PRHDT and FYEKMQ (reference sequence). The CDR3 consists of 15 residues. Trimming removed 5 bases from V and 6 bases from J; junction bases left unmatched: 11. In DNA form, the CDR3 reads TGTGCCAGCAGCCTCCCTTTAGGACAGGGTCATGGCTACACCTTC. Amino acid sequence: CASSLPLGQGHGYTF.

The V call is TRBV29-1, the J call TRBJ1-1; 7 nucleotides line up with TRBD1. The V gene's germline CDR1 is SQVTM and CDR2 ANQGSEA. J lost 1 base, V lost 6 bases, and 2 bases had no gene match. The CDR3 sequence is 12 residues long. CDR3 in DNA: TGCAGCGTAAACAGGGGGAACACTGAAGCTTTCTTT. This translates into CSVNRGNTEAFF.

The chain couples TRBV10-3 to TRBJ2-7, with 9 bases that match TRBD1. CDR1 ENHRY and CDR2 SYGVKD come from the germline V gene. The CDR3 consists of 15 residues. V was pared by 3 bases and J by 1 base, with 4 bases of the junction left unmatched. CDR3 coding DNA: TGTGCCATCAGTGATAGGACAGGGGCTTCCTACGAGCAGTACTTC. Amino acids: CAISDRTGASYEQYF.

This chain uses TRBV5-6 with TRBJ2-7; D uncertain. There are 8 residues in the CDR3. Per the germline V gene, CDR1 is SGHDT and CDR2 is YYEEEE. CDR3 in amino acids: CASSILTV. The DNA for the CDR3 is TGTGCCAGCAGCATTTTAACCGTC.